This T cell receptor (beta chain) stems from a study of T cell repertoires in cytomegalovirus infection. At the level of the study: Carrying CMV and the relevant HLA type showed in public TCR beta signatures.

The study's findings and limits: Dominant in the ex vivo response were TCR beta clonotypes restricted by HLA-C and specific for CMV. Public TCR beta family frequency separated CMV-and-HLA carriers, including in an independent cohort.

MiXCR, run by TCRdb on the reads, gives a single entry per CDR3 protein. The data show roughly 280,000 distinct CDR3 sequences, approximately 9% seen once. This clonotype was counted many times. Its antigen remains unknown. CDR1 and CDR2 (germline): SGHTA, FQGNSA. This CDR3 is built from 15 residues. Losses at the gene ends were 6 bases for V and 5 bases for J; bases not matched to a gene: 12. Sequenced input: PBMCs. The gene calls are TRBV7-2 and TRBJ2-7; 8 nucleotides agree with TRBD1. This clonotype originated in a human donor in good health (CMV status not recorded). Some clones in this sample may be carry-over from other donors' samples. The CDR3 loop is CASRKQGDWINEQYF. The CDR3 DNA reads as TGTGCCAGCAGAAAACAGGGGGATTGGATTAACGAGCAGTACTTC.